Below, 7 T cell receptor beta chains from the same sample are listed, as sequenced in a study of T cells in Graves' hyperthyroidism and ophthalmopathy. The TCR beta CDR3 regions underwent amplification using RNA transcripts as the source. The study used the HTBI primer set for a first-round RT-PCR of the TCR CDR3. In TCRdb, the multiplex PCR reads were re-called with MiXCR into one record per CDR3 protein. Here the sample spans fewer than 800,000 distinct CDR3 sequences, about 16% being singletons. Sequenced sample: blood. These receptors came from a young man with Graves' hyperthyroidism.

This clonotype was observed once. The conserved phenylalanine or tryptophan is not found at the CDR3 terminus, so this likely reflects a read error. This rearrangement joins TRBV6-1 to TRBJ1-1; 10 bases are a match to TRBD1. Germline values: CDR1 MNHNS, CDR2 SASEGT. The CDR3 is 16 amino acids. The junction had 6 bases not matched to a gene; V was cut back by 4 bases and J by 1 base. In DNA form, the CDR3 reads TGTGCCAGCAGTGGCCGGGACAGGGGCTGGAACACTGAAGCTTTCCTT. Amino acid sequence: CASSGRDRGWNTEAFL.

This clonotype was counted at least ten times. V usage is TRBV5-5 and J usage is TRBJ2-3; D gene ambiguous. Germline CDR1 SGHKS, CDR2 YYEKEE (reference sequence). This CDR3 region has 13 residues. Trimming cost V 4 bases and J 4 bases, with 10 bases left between them. CDR3 DNA: TGTGCCAGCAGCCGCGAGCGAGCAGATACGCAGTATTTT. Encoded protein: CASSRERADTQYF.

The chain has TRBV28 and TRBJ2-4; 7 nucleotides line up with TRBD1. The germline V gene has CDR1 MDHEN and CDR2 SYDVKM. This CDR3 has 15 amino acids. The ends lost 1 base at V and 8 bases at J; junction bases unmatched: 8. The CDR3: CASSLYRGQGDIQYF. CDR3 nucleotide sequence: TGTGCCAGCAGTTTATATAGGGGGCAGGGGGACATTCAGTACTTC. Filled out from reference TRBV28 and TRBJ2-4, the complete variable domain reads DVKVTQSSRYLVKRTGEKVFLECVQDMDHENMFWYRQDPGLGLRLIYFSYDVKMKEKGDIPEGYSVSREKKERFSLILESASTNQTSMYLCASSLYRGQGDIQYFGAGTRLSVL.

The chain has TRBV11-3 and TRBJ2-5; maybe TRBD1 (6 bases). Per germline, CDR1 SGHNT and CDR2 YENEEA. This CDR3 is built from 13 residues. The V gene lost 5 bases and the J gene lost 7 bases, with 14 bases spanning the gap. The CDR3 region is CASSQGLRGTQYF. The CDR3 DNA is TGTGCCAGCAGCCAGGGGCTACGGGGGACCCAGTACTTC.

V usage is TRBV4-1 and J usage is TRBJ1-2, with a weak D call TRBD1 (5 bases). The ends were cut back, 4 bases at V and 0 bases at J, with 12 bases in the middle. The length of the CDR3 is 15 residues. CDR1 is MGHRA and CDR2 is YSYEKL in the germline V gene. The CDR3: CASSPRQGPNYGYTF. In DNA form, the CDR3 reads TGCGCCAGCAGCCCTCGGCAGGGACCTAACTATGGCTACACCTTC.

The gene calls are TRBV6-1 and TRBJ2-1; D might be TRBD2 (6 bases). In germline, CDR1 is MNHNS, CDR2 SASEGT. With 6 bases removed from V and 2 bases from J, the gap between germline ends came to 17 bases. CDR3 length equals 16 residues. Written as DNA, the CDR3 is TGTGCCAGCAGGGTTCCTGCGGGGAAGGCCTACAATGAGCAGTTCTTC. It specifies CASRVPAGKAYNEQFF.

The rearrangement links TRBV9 to TRBJ1-4; maybe TRBD1 (6 bases). V was pared by 3 bases and J by 7 bases, with 13 bases between. Germline V gives CDR1 SGDLS, CDR2 YYNGEE. The CDR3 has 14 amino acids. The CDR3 DNA reads as TGTGCCAGCAGCGGTGGGGGGGCAGGTGAAAAACTGTTTTTT. This sequence encodes CASSGGGAGEKLFF.